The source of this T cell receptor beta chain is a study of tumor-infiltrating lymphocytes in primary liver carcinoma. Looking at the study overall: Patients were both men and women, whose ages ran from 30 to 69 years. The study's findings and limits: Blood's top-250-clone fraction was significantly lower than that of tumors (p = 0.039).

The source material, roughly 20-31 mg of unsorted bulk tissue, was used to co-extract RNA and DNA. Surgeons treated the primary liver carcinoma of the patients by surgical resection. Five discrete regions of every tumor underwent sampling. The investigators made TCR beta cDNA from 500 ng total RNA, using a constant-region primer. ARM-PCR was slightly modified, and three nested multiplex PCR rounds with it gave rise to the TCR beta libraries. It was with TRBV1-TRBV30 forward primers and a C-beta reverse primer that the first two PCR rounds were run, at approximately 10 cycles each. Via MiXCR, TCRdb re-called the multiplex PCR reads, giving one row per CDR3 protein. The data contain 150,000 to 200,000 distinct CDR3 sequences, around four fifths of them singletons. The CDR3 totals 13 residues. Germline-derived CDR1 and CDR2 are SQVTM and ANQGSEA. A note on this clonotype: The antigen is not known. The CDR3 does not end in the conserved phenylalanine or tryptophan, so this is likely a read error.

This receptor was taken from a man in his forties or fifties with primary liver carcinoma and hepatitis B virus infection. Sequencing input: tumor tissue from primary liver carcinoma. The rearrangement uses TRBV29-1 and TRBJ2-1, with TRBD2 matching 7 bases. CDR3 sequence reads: CNVRDYAKNEQFL. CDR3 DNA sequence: TGCAACGTTCGGGACTATGCAAAGAATGAGCAGTTCTTA.